One sample yielded the 20 T cell receptor beta chains listed below, sequenced in a study of Ad26.COV2.S vaccination and SARS-CoV-2 variants. Treatment: over 15 received Ad26.COV2.S at low or high dose, single or two shots; a few received placebo; per-sample allocation not given. Sampling happened 63 days after the first vaccine or placebo injection. Profiling relied on immunoSEQ multiplex PCR, and the TCRdb table lists in-frame clones only, not all of them. The sample shows about 680,000 clones, roughly nine tenths of them seen only once. Sequencing used peripheral blood, obtained in a trial of Ad26.COV2.S vaccine versus placebo. The receptors were gathered from a person aged 18-65 years who received the Ad26.COV2.S COVID-19 vaccine or a placebo.

The V call is TRBV19, the J call TRBJ1-1; possible D gene TRBD1, 5 bases. V was cut by 5 bases and J by 8 bases, with 18 bases left in between. This CDR3 region has 14 residues. Germline V gene sequence: CDR1 LNHDA, CDR2 SQIVND (reference sequence). CDR3 in DNA: TGTGCCAGTAGTCCTAACGCAGGGCGGGCAGAAGCTTTCTTT. Translated, it gives CASSPNAGRAEAFF.

The chain joins TRBV2 to TRBJ2-5; 13 bases map to TRBD2. The CDR3 length is 15 residues. J gave up 5 bases and V 3 bases, and 3 bases lay outside the gene matches. Germline loops: CDR1 SNHLY, CDR2 FYNNEI. Here the CDR3 reads CASSEGTSGDETQYF. The CDR3 nucleotides are TGTGCCAGCAGTGAGGGGACTAGCGGGGATGAGACCCAGTACTTC.

J is TRBJ1-1 and V is TRBV7-2; 9 bases fit TRBD1. In germline, CDR1 is SGHTA, CDR2 FQGNSA. V lost 1 base and J lost 6; bases outside the gene matches: 0. The CDR3 consists of 13 residues. The CDR3 loop is CASSLGTGAEAFF. The CDR3 nucleotides are TGTGCCAGCAGCTTAGGGACAGGGGCTGAAGCTTTCTTT.

Here the CDR3 reads CASSPGQGRVEQYF. The DNA of the CDR3 is TGCGCCAGCAGCCCGGGACAGGGTCGGGTCGAGCAGTACTTC. This chain uses TRBV4-1 with TRBJ2-7; TRBD1 aligns across 9 bases. Germline loops: CDR1 MGHRA, CDR2 YSYEKL. Germline trimming cut 4 bases from V and 6 bases from J; bases unmatched to any gene: 7. The length of the CDR3 is 14 residues.

V and J are TRBV18 and TRBJ2-3; TRBD1 agrees at 8 bases. Germline assignment: CDR1 KGHSH and CDR2 LQKENI. The CDR3 is made up of 15 amino acids. Unmatched junction bases numbered 5, after V lost 3 bases and J lost 3 bases. The DNA of the CDR3 is TGTGCCAGCTCACCTTCAGGGGGCGAGACAGATACGCAGTATTTT. Translating gives CASSPSGGETDTQYF.

The chain couples TRBV3-1 (or the pseudogene TRBV3-2) to TRBJ2-3; 9 nucleotides line up with TRBD1. The V and J ends lost 3 bases and 4 bases, in that order; junction bases with no gene match: 8. CDR1 and CDR2 (germline): LGHDT, YNNKEL (reference sequence). This CDR3 region has 16 residues. CDR3 protein: CASSQDVTGGADTQYF. CDR3 DNA sequence: TGTGCCAGCAGCCAGGACGTAACAGGGGGCGCAGATACGCAGTATTTT.

CDR3 protein: CAIRFAPTLIYGYTF. Written as DNA, the CDR3 is TGTGCCATCAGGTTCGCCCCGACCCTAATCTATGGCTACACCTTC. The V call is TRBV10-3, the J call TRBJ1-2; D is undetermined. The CDR3 runs to 15 residues. Trimming removed 6 bases at V and 4 bases at J, with 18 bases between. Germline CDR1 reads ENHRY; CDR2 reads SYGVKD.

The table lists this clone with a few counts. This rearrangement joins TRBV7-3 to TRBJ1-2, with D possibly being TRBD1 (6 bases). CDR3 length: 13 amino acids. V lost 5 bases, J lost 1 base, and 8 bases lay in between. The germline V gene has CDR1 SGHTA and CDR2 FQGTGA. The CDR3 nucleotides are TGTGCCAGCAGCCCGGACAGTAACTATGGCTACACCTTC. Encoded protein: CASSPDSNYGYTF.

This chain uses TRBV7-3 with TRBJ2-3; 9 nucleotides match TRBD1. V lost 4 bases, J lost 9 bases, and 5 bases stayed unmatched. The CDR3 extends over 13 amino acids. Germline loops: CDR1 SGHTA, CDR2 FQGTGA. The chain's CDR3 is CASSSQGTGTQYF. The CDR3 DNA follows: TGTGCCAGCAGCTCCCAGGGGACAGGGACGCAGTATTTT. The full variable domain, rest sourced from reference TRBV7-3 and TRBJ2-3, is GAGVSQTPSNKVTEKGKYVELRCDPISGHTALYWYRQSLGQGPEFLIYFQGTGAADDSGLPNDRFFAVRPEGSVSTLKIQRTERGDSAVYLCASSSQGTGTQYFGPGTRLTVL.

The rearrangement uses TRBV6-5 and TRBJ2-6; D remains ambiguous. The CDR3 is 15 amino acids. Germline V gives CDR1 MNHEY, CDR2 SVGAGI. The V end was cut by 0 bases, the J end by 0 bases, with 3 bases between. DNA of the CDR3: TGTGCCAGCAGTTACTCCAGCTCTGGGGCCAACGTCCTGACTTTC. Translated, it gives CASSYSSSGANVLTF.

The rearrangement uses TRBV3-1 (or the pseudogene TRBV3-2) and TRBJ2-3; a weak D match, TRBD1 (6 bases). Germline lookup yields CDR1 LGHDT and CDR2 YNNKEL (reference sequence). This CDR3 comprises 14 residues. V lost 4 bases and J 5 bases, leaving 13 bases between the germline ends. CDR3 residues: CASSLGGRVDTQYF. In nucleotides, the CDR3 is TGTGCCAGCAGCCTAGGGGGACGGGTAGATACGCAGTATTTT.

The chain couples TRBV7-9 to TRBJ1-2, with 7 bases fitting TRBD1. V trimming: 1 base; J trimming: 4 bases; junction bases outside the gene matches: 6. Germline CDR1 reads SEHNR; CDR2 reads FQNEAQ (reference sequence). This CDR3 is 15 amino acids long. The CDR3 reads CASSLEEGAGYGYTF. The CDR3 region has the DNA TGTGCCAGCAGCTTAGAAGAGGGGGCGGGCTATGGCTACACCTTC.

This clone showed up just once. This chain uses TRBV5-1 with TRBJ2-5, with 10 nucleotides matching TRBD2. CDR3 size: 17 residues. V shed 4 bases and J 2 bases; nucleotides not matched to a gene: 11. Germline-derived CDR1 and CDR2 are SGHRS and YFSETQ. CDR3 region: CASSMGPSGGIQETQYF. As DNA, the CDR3 is TGCGCCAGCAGCATGGGGCCTAGCGGGGGAATTCAAGAGACCCAGTACTTC. Full variable domain (missing parts from reference TRBV5-1 and TRBJ2-5): KAGVTQTPRYLIKTRGQQVTLSCSPISGHRSVSWYQQTPGQGLQFLFEYFSETQRNKGNFPGRFSGRQFSNSRSEMNVSTLELGDSALYLCASSMGPSGGIQETQYFGPGTRLLVL.

This sequence joins TRBV15 and TRBJ2-1; 11 nucleotides agree with TRBD2. The germline V gene has CDR1 LNHNV and CDR2 YYDKDF (reference sequence). The CDR3 loop spans 19 amino acids. V lost 1 base and J lost 0; bases outside the gene matches: 8. This chain's CDR3 is CATSRVGGTSGSSYNEQFF. Here the CDR3 DNA reads TGTGCCACCAGCAGAGTCGGAGGAACTAGCGGGAGCTCCTACAATGAGCAGTTCTTC.

The rearrangement links TRBV2 to TRBJ2-1; D gene unclear. The CDR3 sequence is 8 residues long. V dropped 7 bases and J dropped 11 bases, with 3 bases sitting between them. The germline V gene has CDR1 SNHLY and CDR2 FYNNEI. CDR3 residues: CASNQQFF. DNA of the CDR3: TGTGCCAGCAACCAGCAGTTCTTC.

The CDR3 is CASSPPQEEKLFF. Here the CDR3 DNA reads TGTGCCAGCTCACCCCCACAAGAGGAAAAACTGTTTTTT. This chain uses TRBV18 with TRBJ1-4; no clear D. Looked up from germline, CDR1 is KGHSH and CDR2 is LQKENI. Trimming stripped 3 bases from V and 8 bases from J, with 10 bases between. This CDR3 spans 13 amino acids.

In regard to this clone: Other DNA sequences in the same sample also yield this CDR3. The chain recombines TRBV6-5 with TRBJ2-7, with 9 bases identical to TRBD1. CDR1 MNHEY and CDR2 SVGAGI come from the germline V gene. J gave up 3 bases and V 2 bases, and 5 bases lay outside the gene matches. The CDR3 length is 15 residues. The CDR3 protein is CASSYRDRGGYEQYF. The CDR3 nucleotides read TGTGCCAGCAGTTACAGAGACAGGGGGGGCTACGAGCAGTACTTC.

The chain employs TRBV6-5 and TRBJ2-3; TRBD2 might be the D (6 bases). The V end lost 0 bases, the J end lost 4 bases, and 14 bases lay between the germline ends. Germline loops: CDR1 MNHEY, CDR2 SVGAGI. The length of the CDR3 is 16 residues. The CDR3: CASSYSGGSWSDTQYF. The CDR3 DNA reads as TGTGCCAGCAGTTACTCTGGGGGGAGTTGGTCAGATACGCAGTATTTT.

The rearrangement joins TRBV27 to TRBJ2-4; possible D gene TRBD2, 6 bases. The CDR3 extends over 15 amino acids. The germline V gene encodes CDR1 MNHEY and CDR2 SMNVEV (reference sequence). The V end lost 7 bases, the J end lost 2 bases, and 15 bases lay between the germline ends. The CDR3 region has the DNA TGTGCCAGCACCATGTCGGGGGAGTCCAAAAACATTCAGTACTTC. Protein: CASTMSGESKNIQYF.

The J gene is TRBJ1-1, the V gene TRBV3-1 (or the pseudogene TRBV3-2); 8 bases align to TRBD1. The V gene's germline CDR1 is LGHDT and CDR2 YNNKEL (reference sequence). This CDR3 is built from 15 residues. The junction had 6 bases not matched to a gene; V was cut back by 6 bases and J by 0 bases. Here the CDR3 reads CASSLDRAVNTEAFF. Written as DNA, the CDR3 is TGTGCCAGCAGTCTGGACAGGGCCGTGAACACTGAAGCTTTCTTT.